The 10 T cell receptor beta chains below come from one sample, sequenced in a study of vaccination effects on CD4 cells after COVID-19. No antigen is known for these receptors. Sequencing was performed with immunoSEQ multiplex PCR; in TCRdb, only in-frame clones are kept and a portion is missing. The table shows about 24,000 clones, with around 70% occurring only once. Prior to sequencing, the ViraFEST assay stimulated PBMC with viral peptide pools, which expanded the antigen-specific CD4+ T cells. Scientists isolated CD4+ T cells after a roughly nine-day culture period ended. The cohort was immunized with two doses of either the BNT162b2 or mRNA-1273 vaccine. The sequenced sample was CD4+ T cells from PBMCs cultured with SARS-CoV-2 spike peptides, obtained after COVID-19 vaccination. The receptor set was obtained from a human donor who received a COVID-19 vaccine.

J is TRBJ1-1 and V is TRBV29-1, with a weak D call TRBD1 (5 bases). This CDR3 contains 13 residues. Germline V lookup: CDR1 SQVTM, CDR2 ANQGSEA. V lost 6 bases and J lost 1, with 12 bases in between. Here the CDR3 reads CSVTRGPNTEAFF. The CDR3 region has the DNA TGCAGCGTAACCCGGGGCCCGAACACTGAAGCTTTCTTT.

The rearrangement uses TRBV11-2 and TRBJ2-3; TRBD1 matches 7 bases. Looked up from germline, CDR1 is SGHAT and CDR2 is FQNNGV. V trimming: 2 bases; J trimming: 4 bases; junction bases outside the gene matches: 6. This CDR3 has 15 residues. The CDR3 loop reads CASSLSLDRADTQYF. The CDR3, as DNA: TGTGCCAGCAGCTTATCCCTCGACAGGGCAGATACGCAGTATTTT.

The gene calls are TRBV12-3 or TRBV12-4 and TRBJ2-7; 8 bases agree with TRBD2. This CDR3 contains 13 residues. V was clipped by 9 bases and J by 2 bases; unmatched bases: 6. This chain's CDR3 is CASKRGRAYEQYF. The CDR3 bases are TGTGCCAGTAAGCGGGGGAGGGCCTACGAGCAGTACTTC.

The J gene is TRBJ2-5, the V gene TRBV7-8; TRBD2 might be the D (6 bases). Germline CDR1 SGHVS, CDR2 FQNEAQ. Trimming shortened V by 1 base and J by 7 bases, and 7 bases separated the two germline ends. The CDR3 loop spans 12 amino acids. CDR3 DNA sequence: TGTGCCAGCAGCTTAGTCGGGGGGACCCAGTACTTC. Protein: CASSLVGGTQYF.

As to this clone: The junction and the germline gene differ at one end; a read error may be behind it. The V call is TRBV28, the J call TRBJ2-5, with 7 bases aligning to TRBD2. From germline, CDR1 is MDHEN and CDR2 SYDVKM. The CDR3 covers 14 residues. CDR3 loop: CASSLWTSQKTQYF. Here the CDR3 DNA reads TGTGCCAGCAGTTTATGGACTAGCCAAAAGACCCAGTACTTC.

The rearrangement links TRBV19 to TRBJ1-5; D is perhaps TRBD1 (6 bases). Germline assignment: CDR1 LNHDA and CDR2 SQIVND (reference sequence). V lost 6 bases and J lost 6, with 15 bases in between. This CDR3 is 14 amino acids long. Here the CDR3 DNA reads TGTGCCAGTAGCGGAACAGGGTCAGGTCAGCCCCAGCATTTT. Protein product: CASSGTGSGQPQHF.

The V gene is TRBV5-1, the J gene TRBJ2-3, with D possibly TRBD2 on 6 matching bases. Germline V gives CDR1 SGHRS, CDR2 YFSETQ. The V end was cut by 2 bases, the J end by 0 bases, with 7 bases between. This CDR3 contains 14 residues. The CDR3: CASSFGTSTDTQYF. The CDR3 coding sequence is TGCGCCAGCAGCTTTGGGACTAGCACAGATACGCAGTATTTT.

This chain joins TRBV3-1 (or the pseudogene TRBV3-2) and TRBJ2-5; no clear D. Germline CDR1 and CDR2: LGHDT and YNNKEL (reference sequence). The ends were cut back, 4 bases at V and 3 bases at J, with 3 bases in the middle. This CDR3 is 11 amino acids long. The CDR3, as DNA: TGTGCCAGCAGCCTTAAAGAGACCCAGTACTTC. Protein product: CASSLKETQYF.

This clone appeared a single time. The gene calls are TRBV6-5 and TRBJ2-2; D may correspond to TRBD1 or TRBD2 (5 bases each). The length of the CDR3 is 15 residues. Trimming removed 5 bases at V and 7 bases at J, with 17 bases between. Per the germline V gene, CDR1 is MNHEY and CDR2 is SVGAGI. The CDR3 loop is CASSTMGRAIGELFF. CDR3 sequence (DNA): TGTGCCAGCAGTACCATGGGACGGGCTATCGGGGAGCTGTTTTTT.

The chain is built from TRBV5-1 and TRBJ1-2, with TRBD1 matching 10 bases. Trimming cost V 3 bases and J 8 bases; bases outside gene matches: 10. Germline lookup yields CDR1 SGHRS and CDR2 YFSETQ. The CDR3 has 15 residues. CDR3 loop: CASSSATGTGEGYTF. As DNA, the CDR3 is TGCGCCAGCAGCTCGGCGACCGGGACAGGGGAAGGCTACACCTTC.